This T cell receptor (beta chain) was captured by sequencing in a study of tissue T cells after allogeneic stem cell transplantation. In the study overall: Pathologist review favored tissue samples showing histologically apparent lymphocytes. The study's findings and limits: Blood and spleen captured only part of the tissue TCR repertoire.

Deletions cut 4 bases from V and 5 bases from J, with 8 bases between. The CDR3 is 12 amino acids. The germline gives CDR1 SGHTA, CDR2 FQGNSA. Comments on this clone: What it binds is unknown.

TCRbeta CDR3 was sequenced at survey depth with template counts. TCRdb keeps only in-frame clones here, not all; method: immunoSEQ multiplex PCR. The profile covers more than 7,500 clones, with roughly three fifths appearing a single time and roughly 9% taken by the ten largest. The TCR was taken from a woman between 18 and 50 years old with breast cancer. The specimen comprised tissue from the ileum, sampled at autopsy. V is TRBV7-2 and J is TRBJ1-1; D is unclear. The CDR3 sequence is CASSWGGTEAFF. Written as DNA, the CDR3 is TGTGCCAGCAGCTGGGGAGGAACTGAAGCTTTCTTT.